One and the same sample provided the 28 T cell receptor beta chains below, sequenced in a study of blood T cell repertoires in COVID-19. Profiling relied on immunoSEQ multiplex PCR, and the TCRdb table lists in-frame clones only, not all of them. The sample lists 250,000 to 400,000 clones; 88% were seen once. The sample was peripheral blood. The receptors shown here come from a woman in her twenties or thirties with COVID-19, enrolled during active disease.

The chain joins TRBV18 to TRBJ1-1; 7 bases match TRBD1. The germline V gene encodes CDR1 KGHSH and CDR2 LQKENI. The CDR3 has 15 amino acids. The V segment lost 3 bases and the J segment 0 bases; nucleotides outside the gene matches: 4. CDR3 in amino acids: CASSPGQTMNTEAFF. The CDR3 DNA reads TGTGCCAGCTCACCGGGACAGACTATGAACACTGAAGCTTTCTTT.

Comments on this clone: A much more abundant neighbour one base away suggests this may be a read error. The chain joins TRBV7-2 to TRBJ2-3; D call uncertain. Looked up from germline, CDR1 is SGHTA and CDR2 is FQGNSA. Trimming removed 6 bases at V and 0 bases at J, with 4 bases between. The CDR3 spans 12 residues. CDR3 in DNA: TGTGCCAGCAGTTCTAGCACAGATACGCAGTATTTT. This sequence encodes CASSSSTDTQYF.

The genes are TRBV4-1 and TRBJ1-5; the D gene is possibly TRBD1 (6 bases). This CDR3 is built from 14 residues. Germline-derived CDR1 and CDR2 are MGHRA and YSYEKL. Trimming removed 4 bases from V and 5 bases from J, with 12 bases in between. This CDR3 is CASSRQGRDQPQHF. Written as DNA, the CDR3 is TGCGCCAGCAGCCGTCAGGGGAGGGATCAGCCCCAGCATTTT.

The chain is built from TRBV7-9 and TRBJ1-1; D remains unclear. CDR1 SEHNR and CDR2 FQNEAQ come from the germline V gene (reference sequence). The V and J ends lost 1 base and 4 bases respectively, with 7 bases between them. The CDR3 spans 13 residues. In DNA, the CDR3 is TGTGCCAGCAGCTTAGGCTTCGGCACTGAAGCTTTCTTT. This sequence encodes CASSLGFGTEAFF. The variable domain in full, completed from reference TRBV7-9 and TRBJ1-1, reads DTGVSQNPRHKITKRGQNVTFRCDPISEHNRLYWYRQTLGQGPEFLTYFQNEAQLEKSRLLSDRFSAERPKGSFSTLEIQRTEQGDSAMYLCASSLGFGTEAFFGQGTRLTVV.

The rearrangement uses TRBV19 and TRBJ2-1; D gene ambiguous. Germline-derived CDR1 and CDR2 are LNHDA and SQIVND (reference sequence). V lost 2 bases to trimming and J lost 5 bases, with 4 bases between them. The CDR3 is 12 residues long. The CDR3 reads CASSILHNEQFF. Written as DNA, the CDR3 is TGTGCCAGTAGTATACTTCACAATGAGCAGTTCTTC.

J is TRBJ1-5 and V is TRBV15, with 8 nucleotides matching TRBD1. Trimming took 0 bases from V and 6 from J; bases not matched to a gene: 1. The CDR3 is 14 amino acids. Germline lookup yields CDR1 LNHNV and CDR2 YYDKDF (reference sequence). The CDR3 region has the DNA TGTGCCACCAGCAGAGACAGGGGGCTTCAGCCCCAGCATTTT. This encodes CATSRDRGLQPQHF.

The chain recombines TRBV7-2 with TRBJ1-1; D might be TRBD1 (6 bases). With 5 bases removed from V and 1 base from J, the gap between germline ends came to 17 bases. The CDR3 contains 16 residues. The V gene's germline CDR1 is SGHTA and CDR2 FQGNSA. The chain's CDR3 is CASSHTAGASNTEAFF. The CDR3 bases are TGTGCCAGCAGCCACACGGCGGGGGCCTCGAACACTGAAGCTTTCTTT. The whole variable domain, remainder taken from reference TRBV7-2 and TRBJ1-1, is GAGVSQSPSNKVTEKGKDVELRCDPISGHTALYWYRQSLGQGLEFLIYFQGNSAPDKSGLPSDRFSAERTGGSVSTLTIQRTQQEDSAVYLCASSHTAGASNTEAFFGQGTRLTVV.

The chain employs TRBV24-1 and TRBJ2-1, with 7 bases that match TRBD2. Germline V CDR1 and CDR2: KGHDR, SFDVKD. This CDR3 is 17 amino acids long. V lost 7 bases to trimming and J lost 0 bases; unmatched junction nucleotides: 11. CDR3 sequence (DNA): TGTGCCACCAGCTCCTTGAGCGGGGCTAGCTCCTACAATGAGCAGTTCTTC. It specifies CATSSLSGASSYNEQFF.

The V and J genes are TRBV3-1 (or the pseudogene TRBV3-2) and TRBJ2-1; the match to TRBD2 covers 9 bases. There are 15 residues in the CDR3. Unmatched junction bases numbered 5, after V lost 2 bases and J lost 6 bases. Germline lookup yields CDR1 LGHDT and CDR2 YNNKEL (reference sequence). CDR3 coding DNA: TGTGCCAGCAGCCAACTAGCGGGACAAACCAATGAGCAGTTCTTC. Translation: CASSQLAGQTNEQFF.

The chain is built from TRBV28 and TRBJ2-5; possibly TRBD2 for D (6 bases). Trimming pared 6 bases from V and 7 bases from J, leaving 15 bases between. CDR3 length: 13 amino acids. In germline, CDR1 is MDHEN, CDR2 SYDVKM. The CDR3 coding sequence is TGTGCCAGCAGCTTGGGACGGGGGTCGACCCAGTACTTC. Translating gives CASSLGRGSTQYF. Full variable domain (missing parts from reference TRBV28 and TRBJ2-5): DVKVTQSSRYLVKRTGEKVFLECVQDMDHENMFWYRQDPGLGLRLIYFSYDVKMKEKGDIPEGYSVSREKKERFSLILESASTNQTSMYLCASSLGRGSTQYFGPGTRLLVL.

The CDR3 spells CASSLGGGGANVLTF. In DNA form, the CDR3 reads TGTGCCAGCAGCTTAGGGGGAGGTGGGGCCAACGTCCTGACTTTC. This chain links TRBV7-2 with TRBJ2-6; D might be TRBD2 (6 bases). The CDR3 contains 15 residues. Trimming removed 1 base at V and 3 bases at J, with 7 bases between. In germline, CDR1 is SGHTA, CDR2 FQGNSA.

The V call is TRBV11-2, the J call TRBJ2-5, with a weak D call TRBD1 (7 bases). Germline V gene data show CDR1 as SGHAT and CDR2 as FQNNGV. This CDR3 contains 15 residues. Trimming shortened V by 6 bases and J by 4 bases, and 18 bases separated the two germline ends. The CDR3 protein is CASSPSGGGGETQYF. The CDR3 DNA is TGTGCCAGCAGTCCCAGTGGAGGGGGCGGAGAGACCCAGTACTTC.

The CDR3 is CASSPGQGRSVPLHF. The CDR3 nucleotides read TGTGCCAGCAGCCCGGGACAGGGACGGAGTGTACCCCTCCACTTT. The V gene is TRBV3-1 (or the pseudogene TRBV3-2), the J gene TRBJ1-6; 9 nucleotides agree with TRBD1. Germline assignment: CDR1 LGHDT and CDR2 YNNKEL (reference sequence). This CDR3 is 15 amino acids long. Trimming cost V 4 bases and J 12 bases; bases outside gene matches: 10.

The V and J genes are TRBV2 and TRBJ1-1, with 8 bases aligning to TRBD1. The CDR3 spans 14 residues. V lost 5 bases to trimming and J lost 4 bases; unmatched junction nucleotides: 6. In germline, CDR1 is SNHLY, CDR2 FYNNEI. CDR3 nucleotides: TGTGCCAGCAGTAGACAGGGGTTTTCCACTGAAGCTTTCTTT. This encodes CASSRQGFSTEAFF.

V usage is TRBV9 and J usage is TRBJ1-1; D ambiguous. The CDR3 runs to 14 residues. Trimming cost V 4 bases and J 2 bases, with 12 bases left between them. Germline V lookup: CDR1 SGDLS, CDR2 YYNGEE. The CDR3 nucleotides are TGTGCCAGCAGCCCTAGAGTAGCTAACACTGAAGCTTTCTTT. The encoded protein is CASSPRVANTEAFF.

V and J are TRBV29-1 and TRBJ1-1; D unclear. Between the trimmed V and J ends, which lost 6 bases and 0 bases, there was a span of 17 bases. The CDR3 runs to 15 residues. The germline CDR1 and CDR2 sequences are SQVTM and ANQGSEA. As DNA, the CDR3 is TGCAGCGTCGGCTACTACGGCCGGATGAACACTGAAGCTTTCTTT. It yields the protein CSVGYYGRMNTEAFF.

This chain connects TRBV9 to TRBJ2-3; D remains unclear. The CDR3 runs 15 residues. Per the germline V gene, CDR1 is SGDLS and CDR2 is YYNGEE. Trimming shortened V by 2 bases and J by 2 bases, and 12 bases separated the two germline ends. CDR3 DNA: TGTGCCAGCAGCGTCCAGGCCCAGGCCACAGATACGCAGTATTTT. Amino acid sequence: CASSVQAQATDTQYF.

The chain couples TRBV27 to TRBJ2-1; D is unclear. Germline CDR1 MNHEY, CDR2 SMNVEV (reference sequence). The CDR3 spans 15 residues. V lost 8 bases to trimming and J lost 6 bases, with 20 bases between them. The CDR3 spells CASQDLTRLSNEQFF. The CDR3 DNA reads as TGTGCCAGCCAAGACCTTACAAGACTCTCCAATGAGCAGTTCTTC.

This sequence joins TRBV5-4 and TRBJ1-3, with 9 bases identical to TRBD1. The CDR3 is made up of 16 amino acids. The germline gives CDR1 SGHNT, CDR2 YYREEE (reference sequence). J gave up 1 base and V 3 bases, and 5 bases lay outside the gene matches. The CDR3 DNA follows: TGTGCCAGCAGCTCCTCGACAGGGGGGTCTGGAAACACCATATATTTT. This gives the protein CASSSSTGGSGNTIYF.

V usage is TRBV4-2 and J usage is TRBJ1-5; unclear D gene. Germline CDR1 reads LGHNA; CDR2 reads YNFKEQ. V lost 0 bases and J lost 7, with 7 bases in between. The CDR3 spans 13 residues. The CDR3 sequence is CASSQDMRQPQHF. DNA of the CDR3: TGTGCCAGCAGCCAAGATATGCGGCAGCCCCAGCATTTT.

The chain recombines TRBV19 with TRBJ2-5; unclear D gene. The germline V gene encodes CDR1 LNHDA and CDR2 SQIVND (reference sequence). V lost 4 bases to trimming and J lost 5 bases, with 11 bases between them. This CDR3 contains 13 residues. Here the CDR3 reads CASSRMVRETQYF. The CDR3 DNA follows: TGTGCCAGTAGTAGAATGGTTCGGGAGACCCAGTACTTC.

The V gene is TRBV6-2 or TRBV6-3, the J gene TRBJ2-2; D gene unclear. V was pared by 4 bases and J by 1 base, with 13 bases between. Germline V CDR1 and CDR2: MNHEY, SVGEGT. This CDR3 has 16 amino acids. Written as DNA, the CDR3 is TGTGCCAGCAGTTTCCCCTCCAGTGTGAACACCGGGGAGCTGTTTTTT. Its translation: CASSFPSSVNTGELFF.

This clone has only a few counts. The CDR3 protein is CASATSDATGNGYTF. CDR3 coding DNA: TGTGCCAGCGCGACCTCCGATGCGACAGGGAATGGCTACACCTTC. The rearrangement joins TRBV27 to TRBJ1-2, with 7 bases identical to TRBD1. The V gene's germline CDR1 is MNHEY and CDR2 SMNVEV (reference sequence). After removal of 8 bases from V and 6 bases from J, the junction contained 15 bases not matched to a gene. This CDR3 region has 15 residues.

This clone was seen just once. The chain uses TRBV7-2 and TRBJ2-3, with TRBD1 matching over 8 bases. CDR1 is SGHTA, CDR2 FQGNSA, per germline. Trimming took 5 bases from V and 4 from J; bases not matched to a gene: 8. This CDR3 spans 15 amino acids. CDR3 nucleotides: TGTGCCAGCAGCCGCCCTCCAGGGGGCGCAGATACGCAGTATTTT. It translates to CASSRPPGGADTQYF.

This rearrangement joins TRBV15 to TRBJ1-2; D is unresolved. CDR1 is LNHNV, CDR2 YYDKDF, per germline (reference sequence). V lost 0 bases to trimming and J lost 6 bases, with 11 bases between them. The CDR3 extends over 14 amino acids. Here the CDR3 reads CATSRDMGRDGYTF. DNA for the CDR3: TGTGCCACCAGCAGAGATATGGGGAGAGATGGCTACACCTTC.

This clone showed up just once. This chain links TRBV20-1 with TRBJ1-5; the D gene is possibly TRBD1 (6 bases). Germline values: CDR1 DFQATT, CDR2 SNEGSKA (reference sequence). V dropped 5 bases and J dropped 9 bases, with 11 bases sitting between them. This CDR3 region has 11 residues. The CDR3 DNA follows: TGCAGTGCTCCCCTACAGGGGCCCCAGCATTTT. Protein sequence: CSAPLQGPQHF.

The genes are TRBV21-1 and TRBJ1-5. TRBV21-1 is a known pseudogene. This CDR3 is 14 amino acids long. The CDR3 region has the DNA TGTGCCAGTCGGCGGATCTATAGCAATCAGCCCCAGCATTTT. It is translated as CASRRIYSNQPQHF.

The genes are TRBV29-1 and TRBJ1-2, with 8 bases fitting TRBD1. V shed 7 bases, J shed 2 bases, and the junction held 6 bases outside the gene matches. Germline values: CDR1 SQVTM, CDR2 ANQGSEA. The CDR3 length is 13 residues. The CDR3 region has the DNA TGCAGCGCCACAGGGGGTTCCAACTATGGCTACACCTTC. It encodes CSATGGSNYGYTF.